The 28 T cell receptor beta chains reported below all come from one sample, sequenced in a study of STAT5B mutations in CD4+ large granular lymphocyte leukemia. TCRdb's table, derived via immunoSEQ multiplex PCR, lists solely in-frame clones and lacks some. The sample records some 34,000 clones, 76% being singletons. The sample comprised CD4+ T cells from blood buffy coats. The receptor set was obtained from a human donor in good health.

The gene calls are TRBV7-9 and TRBJ2-1; maybe TRBD1 (6 bases). The germline gives CDR1 SEHNR, CDR2 FQNEAQ (reference sequence). The CDR3 is 15 amino acids. The V gene lost 1 base and the J gene lost 0 bases, with 7 bases spanning the gap. In DNA form, the CDR3 reads TGTGCCAGCAGCTTAGAGGGGGTCTCCTACAATGAGCAGTTCTTC. Translating gives CASSLEGVSYNEQFF. Supplemented by reference TRBV7-9 and TRBJ2-1, the full variable domain reads DTGVSQNPRHKITKRGQNVTFRCDPISEHNRLYWYRQTLGQGPEFLTYFQNEAQLEKSRLLSDRFSAERPKGSFSTLEIQRTEQGDSAMYLCASSLEGVSYNEQFFGPGTRLTVL.

CDR3 coding DNA: TGTGCCAGCTCCCTCAATGCGGGACAGGGCTCTGGGGCCAACGTCCTGACTTTC. Translation gives CASSLNAGQGSGANVLTF. The gene calls are TRBV18 and TRBJ2-6, with 9 bases matching TRBD1. Trimming cost V 6 bases and J 0 bases; bases outside gene matches: 9. The CDR3 loop spans 18 amino acids. Germline V CDR1 and CDR2: KGHSH, LQKENI.

The CDR3 is CASSAGQGLNSPLHF. The CDR3 nucleotides read TGTGCCAGTAGTGCGGGACAGGGTTTGAATTCACCCCTCCACTTT. This sequence joins TRBV19 and TRBJ1-6, with 9 bases fitting TRBD1. The germline gives CDR1 LNHDA, CDR2 SQIVND (reference sequence). CDR3 length: 15 amino acids. V trimming: 5 bases; J trimming: 7 bases; junction bases outside the gene matches: 6. The full variable domain, with the rest looked up from reference TRBV19 and TRBJ1-6, is DGGITQSPKYLFRKEGQNVTLSCEQNLNHDAMYWYRQDPGQGLRLIYYSQIVNDFQKGDIAEGYSVSREKKESFPLTVTSAQKNPTAFYLCASSAGQGLNSPLHFGNGTRLTVT.

V gene TRBV28 combines with J gene TRBJ2-5, with D maybe TRBD1 (6 bases). V lost 3 bases, J lost 4 bases, and 15 bases lay in between. The CDR3 consists of 15 residues. Germline values: CDR1 MDHEN, CDR2 SYDVKM. The CDR3 here is CASSFRGQGRETQYF. CDR3 DNA: TGTGCCAGCAGTTTCCGGGGCCAGGGGAGAGAGACCCAGTACTTC.

The chain combines TRBV6-5 with TRBJ1-6; 7 bases align to TRBD1. The V gene's germline CDR1 is MNHEY and CDR2 SVGAGI. The J segment lost 9 bases and the V segment lost 2 bases, leaving 1 base of the junction unmatched. CDR3 length: 13 residues. CDR3 in DNA: TGTGCCAGCAGTTACCGACAGGGTTCACCCCTCCACTTT. It specifies CASSYRQGSPLHF.

The gene calls are TRBV7-9 and TRBJ2-1, with D perhaps TRBD1 or TRBD2 (6 bases each). Germline V gene data show CDR1 as SEHNR and CDR2 as FQNEAQ (reference sequence). This CDR3 is 15 amino acids long. V was trimmed by 3 bases and J by 5 bases, leaving 14 bases between them. CDR3 DNA sequence: TGTGCCAGCAGCTTTCCCGGGGGCAGTAACAATGAGCAGTTCTTC. It encodes CASSFPGGSNNEQFF.

This chain links TRBV29-1 with TRBJ2-6, with 7 bases that match TRBD1. There are 15 residues in the CDR3. J was trimmed by 1 base and V by 2 bases; bases with no gene match: 2. Looked up from germline, CDR1 is SQVTM and CDR2 is ANQGSEA. CDR3 coding DNA: TGCAGCGTTGAAATCAGGGGGTCTGGGGCCAACGTCCTGACTTTC. This gives the protein CSVEIRGSGANVLTF.

The V gene is TRBV10-3, the J gene TRBJ1-2, with D possibly being TRBD1 (5 bases). With 9 bases removed from V and 1 base from J, the gap between germline ends came to 21 bases. Germline V gives CDR1 ENHRY, CDR2 SYGVKD. The CDR3 is 16 residues long. The CDR3 bases are TGTGCCATTAGAGAGAGCACCAGGGTCAGTAACTATGGCTACACCTTC. This encodes CAIRESTRVSNYGYTF.

The rearrangement links TRBV11-2 to TRBJ2-3, with TRBD2 matching over 11 bases. The CDR3 extends over 18 amino acids. Germline trimming cut 5 bases from V and 0 bases from J; bases unmatched to any gene: 10. Germline loops: CDR1 SGHAT, CDR2 FQNNGV. In DNA, the CDR3 is TGTGCCAGCAGCCTGGGACTAGCGGTCCCTTCTAGCACAGATACGCAGTATTTT. The encoded protein is CASSLGLAVPSSTDTQYF.

The V gene is TRBV11-1, the J gene TRBJ1-1, with a tentative D call TRBD1 (5 bases). V was clipped by 6 bases and J by 8 bases, with 16 bases between them. CDR1 is SGHAT, CDR2 FQDESV, per germline (reference sequence). The CDR3 length is 13 residues. The DNA of the CDR3 is TGTGCCAGCAGTCCATCGAAGGGGTTGGAAGCTTTCTTT. It is translated as CASSPSKGLEAFF.

The chain combines TRBV5-8 with TRBJ1-3, with D unresolved. The V gene's germline CDR1 is SGHTS and CDR2 YDEGEE. The CDR3 contains 19 residues. The ends were cut back, 2 bases at V and 0 bases at J, with 21 bases in the middle. The CDR3 loop is CASSFHVGGYRSSGNTIYF. In DNA form, the CDR3 reads TGTGCCAGCAGCTTTCACGTCGGTGGTTATCGCAGCTCTGGAAACACCATATATTTT.

This chain uses TRBV11-3 with TRBJ2-2; D not resolved. The germline gives CDR1 SGHNT, CDR2 YENEEA. The CDR3 length is 14 residues. With 3 bases removed from V and 7 bases from J, the gap between germline ends came to 12 bases. The CDR3 sequence is CASSFIGEVGELFF. DNA for the CDR3: TGTGCCAGCAGCTTTATTGGAGAGGTCGGGGAGCTGTTTTTT.

The sample holds one count of this clone. The rearrangement uses TRBV5-6 and TRBJ2-5; D possibly corresponds to TRBD1 (6 bases). V lost 2 bases to trimming and J lost 1 base, with 9 bases between them. The CDR3 is 14 amino acids. Germline V gene sequence: CDR1 SGHDT, CDR2 YYEEEE. The CDR3 coding sequence is TGTGCCAGCAGCTTCCCAGGGGCCCAAGAGACCCAGTACTTC. Protein sequence: CASSFPGAQETQYF.

This clone was seen a handful of times. The rearrangement joins TRBV7-9 to TRBJ2-2; 15 bases are shared with TRBD2. J lost 11 bases, V lost 3 bases, and 7 bases had no gene match. The CDR3 contains 16 residues. Per the germline V gene, CDR1 is SEHNR and CDR2 is FQNEAQ (reference sequence). CDR3 sequence: CASSFRTSGGAGELFF. In DNA, the CDR3 is TGTGCCAGCAGCTTCCGGACTAGCGGGGGGGCAGGAGAGCTGTTTTTT.

This clone was detected only once. The chain uses TRBV15 and TRBJ2-1; no clear D. Germline V gene sequence: CDR1 LNHNV, CDR2 YYDKDF (reference sequence). The CDR3 is 12 residues long. Between the trimmed V and J ends, which lost 3 bases and 8 bases, there was a span of 8 bases. As DNA, the CDR3 is TGTGCCACCAGCAGGCCAGCCCATGAGCAGTTCTTC. Amino acids: CATSRPAHEQFF.

The chain recombines TRBV27 with TRBJ2-7; D is unclear. V lost 4 bases to trimming and J lost 2 bases, with 9 bases between them. The CDR3 loop spans 13 amino acids. The V gene's germline CDR1 is MNHEY and CDR2 SMNVEV (reference sequence). The CDR3 spells CASSSRPPYEQYF. The CDR3 DNA reads TGTGCCAGCAGTTCCAGACCCCCCTACGAGCAGTACTTC.

The chain links TRBV29-1 to TRBJ1-1, with a possible D match to TRBD1 (5 bases). CDR1 is SQVTM and CDR2 is ANQGSEA in the germline V gene. The CDR3 runs 14 residues. V lost 2 bases, J lost 2 bases, and 12 bases lay in between. The CDR3 region has the DNA TGCAGCGTTGAATGGGCAGGGAGTAACACTGAAGCTTTCTTT. Amino acid sequence: CSVEWAGSNTEAFF. Full variable domain (rest looked up from reference TRBV29-1 and TRBJ1-1): SAVISQKPSRDICQRGTSLTIQCQVDSQVTMMFWYRQQPGQSLTLIATANQGSEATYESGFVIDKFPISRPNLTFSTLTVSNMSPEDSSIYLCSVEWAGSNTEAFFGQGTRLTVV.

The sample holds one count of this clone. The chain recombines TRBV29-1 with TRBJ2-2; TRBD1 matches at 9 bases. The CDR3 runs 14 residues. CDR1 is SQVTM and CDR2 is ANQGSEA in the germline V gene. The J segment lost 2 bases and the V segment lost 7 bases, leaving 5 bases of the junction unmatched. CDR3 sequence reads: CSGSQGANTGELFF. DNA of the CDR3: TGCAGCGGCTCACAGGGGGCTAACACCGGGGAGCTGTTTTTT.

The chain is built from TRBV18 and TRBJ2-1; unclear D gene. V was cut by 8 bases and J by 10 bases, with 18 bases left in between. The CDR3 is 13 amino acids. Looked up from germline, CDR1 is KGHSH and CDR2 is LQKENI. The CDR3 loop is CASDQSLGNEQFF. CDR3 DNA: TGTGCCAGCGATCAAAGCTTAGGGAACGAGCAGTTCTTC.

The V and J genes are TRBV5-1 and TRBJ1-6, with D unresolved. The CDR3 length is 16 residues. V dropped 2 bases and J dropped 7 bases, with 16 bases sitting between them. Germline values: CDR1 SGHRS, CDR2 YFSETQ. CDR3 loop: CASSLVLGGSNSPLHF. The CDR3 nucleotides read TGCGCCAGCAGCTTAGTACTCGGAGGGTCGAATTCACCCCTCCACTTT.

The chain uses TRBV2 and TRBJ2-7; D gene ambiguous. V lost 2 bases to trimming and J lost 6 bases, with 8 bases between them. The germline V gene has CDR1 SNHLY and CDR2 FYNNEI. The CDR3 has 12 residues. CDR3 loop: CASSEFSTEQYF. DNA of the CDR3: TGTGCCAGCAGTGAATTCTCTACCGAGCAGTACTTC.

J is TRBJ2-5 and V is TRBV5-1, with a tentative D call TRBD1 (8 bases). CDR3 length: 14 amino acids. V dropped 4 bases and J dropped 5 bases, with 15 bases sitting between them. CDR1 SGHRS and CDR2 YFSETQ come from the germline V gene. The CDR3 spells CASSIDRGGETQYF. CDR3 in DNA: TGCGCCAGCAGCATCGACAGGGGAGGGGAGACCCAGTACTTC. The full variable domain, with the rest looked up from reference TRBV5-1 and TRBJ2-5, is KAGVTQTPRYLIKTRGQQVTLSCSPISGHRSVSWYQQTPGQGLQFLFEYFSETQRNKGNFPGRFSGRQFSNSRSEMNVSTLELGDSALYLCASSIDRGGETQYFGPGTRLLVL.

V usage is TRBV9 and J usage is TRBJ2-5, with 8 bases lining up with TRBD1. The length of the CDR3 is 13 residues. Germline CDR1 is SGDLS and CDR2 is YYNGEE. V trimming: 3 bases; J trimming: 5 bases; junction bases outside the gene matches: 3. This chain's CDR3 is CASSGQGRETQYF. DNA for the CDR3: TGTGCCAGCAGCGGACAGGGGCGGGAGACCCAGTACTTC.

For the CDR3, the DNA is TGTGCCAGCAGCCCCCCGGGACAGGGCCTATTAAACTATGGCTACACCTTC. Its translation: CASSPPGQGLLNYGYTF. This sequence joins TRBV21-1 and TRBJ1-2; the table's TRBD1 call for D was not verified on the DNA. TRBV21-1 is a recognized pseudogene. This CDR3 contains 17 residues.

This sequence joins TRBV5-1 and TRBJ2-5, with D perhaps matching TRBD1 (5 bases). The CDR3 runs to 13 residues. Germline loops: CDR1 SGHRS, CDR2 YFSETQ. Trimming stripped 0 bases from V and 3 bases from J, with 6 bases between. The CDR3 nucleotides read TGCGCCAGCAGCTTGGCAGGGAAAGAGACCCAGTACTTC. Translating it yields CASSLAGKETQYF.

The chain is built from TRBV5-6 and TRBJ2-7; D might be TRBD2 (5 bases). The CDR3 contains 15 residues. The germline V gene has CDR1 SGHDT and CDR2 YYEEEE. V dropped 3 bases and J dropped 4 bases, with 17 bases sitting between them. The CDR3 coding sequence is TGTGCCAGCAGCTCAGTGACACGGAGGTTTTACGAGCAGTACTTC. It is translated as CASSSVTRRFYEQYF.

The chain employs TRBV29-1 and TRBJ1-2; TRBD1 might be the D (6 bases). CDR1 and CDR2 from the germline V gene are SQVTM and ANQGSEA. With 7 bases removed from V and 4 bases from J, the gap between germline ends came to 16 bases. The CDR3 is made up of 13 amino acids. The CDR3 loop is CSGRDKDVYGYTF. The CDR3 region has the DNA TGCAGCGGACGGGACAAGGACGTCTATGGCTACACCTTC.

V gene TRBV2 combines with J gene TRBJ2-6; TRBD1 aligns across 7 bases. CDR3 length equals 14 residues. After removal of 4 bases from V and 5 bases from J, the junction contained 2 bases not matched to a gene. In germline, CDR1 is SNHLY, CDR2 FYNNEI. CDR3 coding DNA: TGTGCCAGCAGTGGACAGGGTTGGGCCAACGTCCTGACTTTC. Translation gives CASSGQGWANVLTF.